Described below is a single TCR beta chain sequence and its context. Frozen-stored PBMCs produced about 2 micrograms of genomic DNA for TCR beta libraries. This specimen comes from a study of cytotoxic CD8 clonotypes in ibrutinib-treated CLL. Clones were read by immunoSEQ multiplex PCR, and TCRdb kept only the in-frame ones, dropping some. The table shows roughly 170,000 clones, with approximately 80% occurring only once. This receptor was identified in a human donor with chronic lymphocytic leukemia. Sequenced material: PBMCs, taken after 24 months of ibrutinib treatment.

CDR3 DNA sequence: TGTGCCTGGAGTGTACGGGGTGGGAGGGCTAGGTACGAGCAGTACTTC. The encoded protein is CAWSVRGGRARYEQYF. The J gene is TRBJ2-7, the V gene TRBV30; 7 positions match TRBD2. The junction had 12 bases not matched to a gene; V was cut back by 0 bases and J by 4 bases. Germline loops: CDR1 GTSNPN, CDR2 SVGIG (reference sequence). CDR3 length: 16 residues. The variable domain in full, with the rest retrieved from reference TRBV30 and TRBJ2-7, is SQTIHQWPATLVQPVGSPLSLECTVEGTSNPNLYWYRQAAGRGLQLLFYSVGIGQISSEVPQNLSASRPQDRQFILSSKKLLLSDSGFYLCAWSVRGGRARYEQYFGPGTRLTVT.